The entry below describes one T cell receptor beta chain. This clone turned up a few times. This receptor's antigen is unknown. Base qualities are not provided; no much larger clone lies one nucleotide away. The sample comes from a study of control samples from healthy donors and cancer patients (dated by TCRdb to 2019 to 2021). Its CDR3 holds 13 amino acids, cysteine through phenylalanine. Of all the DNA, just the CDR3 is kept, 39 bases in frame from base 1. CDR1 and CDR2 were assigned from the germline V gene (reference sequence) as LNHDA and SQIVND. V is pared back by 7 bases and J by 2 bases, with 11 bases lying between the germline termini. The library was produced with the immunoSEQ multiplex PCR assay. TCRdb retrieved this table from immuneACCESS and kept in-frame rearrangements only. Not all clones are present; in checked studies, unresolved V genes account for under half, and no reason is known for the remainder. Counted in this sample were about 6,700 clones; roughly 80% of them appeared once. The biggest ten clones account for 16% of the sample.

This TCR came from a male donor with melanoma. This sequence uses TRBV19 and TRBJ1-2, and the D gene may be TRBD1, 6 bases matching. Sequencing used formalin-fixed, paraffin-embedded tissue. The CDR3 loop reads CASTLTGNYGYTF. The DNA is as follows: TGTGCCAGTACCCTGACAGGAAACTATGGCTACACCTTC.